The rows below give T cell receptor beta chains drawn from one sample of a study of control samples from healthy donors and cancer patients. Sequencing used immunoSEQ multiplex PCR; TCRdb keeps in-frame clones, though not all of them. The sample records 100,000 or so clones, roughly nine tenths being singletons. Material: blood. These receptors were taken from a woman aged 30 to 39 in good health. Both conserved end residues are trimmed from each CDR3. Fields, in order: V gene, J gene, D gene, CDR3 protein. D genes are given only for firm matches.

TRBV5-1	TRBJ1-5	-	ASSLGPNQPQH
TRBV7-9	TRBJ2-1	TRBD2	ASSPSGVSSLAGQF
TRBV7-3	TRBJ1-2	TRBD1	ASSQGARGYT
TRBV6-6	TRBJ2-1	TRBD2	ASSRRQGSGGQYNEQF
TRBV5-1	TRBJ1-6	-	ASSSWGEGDSPLH
TRBV11-3	TRBJ2-1	-	ASSLGPAYNEQF
TRBV20-1	TRBJ1-5	-	SAGLNQPQH
TRBV18	TRBJ1-5	-	ASSPMAGGNQPQH
TRBV5-1	TRBJ2-5	TRBD2	ASSLGVTSGSETQY
TRBV11-3	TRBJ2-1	TRBD2	ASSLLAGPTSSYNEQF
TRBV28	TRBJ1-5	-	ASSPDSNQPQH
TRBV7-2	TRBJ2-1	-	ASSPRWNEQF
TRBV6-5	TRBJ2-1	-	ASSYTGRRNEQF
TRBV5-6	TRBJ1-2	-	ASSLGGFLGGYT
TRBV19	TRBJ1-2	-	ASSNTVSYGYT
TRBV3-1/TRBV3-2	TRBJ1-3	-	ASISTSGNTIY
TRBV30	TRBJ2-1	-	AWSPDFSYNEQF
TRBV27	TRBJ2-7	TRBD1	ASSRTGKYEQY
TRBV3-1/TRBV3-2	TRBJ2-7	TRBD2	ASSQGSPLAGGREQY
TRBV28	TRBJ1-1	TRBD1	ASSPGGPSTEAF
TRBV5-4	TRBJ2-5	TRBD2	ASSLTSGTQETQY
TRBV7-9	TRBJ1-1	-	ASSLRLGRDTEAF
TRBV15	TRBJ1-5	-	ATSRRKMRGGHSNQPQH
TRBV19	TRBJ2-1	TRBD2	ASSPRARGAYNEQF
TRBV6-5	TRBJ1-1	-	ASSYVGQFTEAF
TRBV12-5	TRBJ2-7	-	ASGLVDRRSSYEQY
TRBV7-9	TRBJ1-2	TRBD1	ASSRQGHYGYT
TRBV24-1	TRBJ1-2	-	ATSDGGSSLYGYT